Below, 24 T cell receptor beta chains from the same sample are listed, as sequenced in a study of T-cell memory formation after mild COVID-19. MiXCR, run by TCRdb on the 5' RACE reads, gives a single entry per CDR3 protein. The table has some 300,000 distinct CDR3 sequences, around a fifth seen once; the top ten hold 21%. Sequencing used PBMCs or a T cell subset sorted from them (not recorded which). These receptors came from a man aged 18-30 years who had mild COVID-19 (a few samples of this study predate the infection). Cell type and time point are not known.

This clonotype was counted only a few times. The chain links TRBV7-2 to TRBJ1-5; D not certain. The CDR3 length is 14 residues. V gave up 5 bases and J gave up 1 base, with 9 bases separating them. Germline assignment: CDR1 SGHTA and CDR2 FQGNSA. The CDR3 DNA sequence: TGTGCCAGCAGCCTCCCACTGAGCAATCAGCCCCAGCATTTT. Residues: CASSLPLSNQPQHF.

This clonotype was seen only a few times. This sequence joins TRBV5-1 and TRBJ2-1; 10 bases match TRBD1. Germline loops: CDR1 SGHRS, CDR2 YFSETQ. This CDR3 is built from 14 residues. V dropped 5 bases and J dropped 6; count of bases not matched to a gene: 5. As DNA, the CDR3 is TGCGCCAGCAGGTGGGGGACAGGGGTCAATGAGCAGTTCTTC. This codes for CASRWGTGVNEQFF.

This chain uses TRBV7-9 with TRBJ1-5, with 9 bases aligning to TRBD1. J lost 0 bases, V lost 4 bases, and 7 bases had no gene match. This CDR3 has 17 amino acids. Germline CDR1 is SEHNR and CDR2 is FQNEAQ (reference sequence). Written as DNA, the CDR3 is TGTGCCAGCAGCTGGGGACAGGGCGGGCGTAGCAATCAGCCCCAGCATTTT. It translates to CASSWGQGGRSNQPQHF.

In this sample, this clonotype turned up a few times. The chain recombines TRBV5-4 with TRBJ2-3; unclear D gene. The CDR3 spans 13 residues. From germline, CDR1 is SGHNT and CDR2 YYREEE (reference sequence). The germline V and J ends were trimmed by 3 bases and 2 bases, with 7 bases remaining between them. The CDR3 spells CASSSADTDTQYF. The CDR3 DNA follows: TGTGCCAGCAGCTCGGCAGACACAGATACGCAGTATTTT.

The chain has TRBV27 and TRBJ1-2; 7 bases align to TRBD1. Germline V gives CDR1 MNHEY, CDR2 SMNVEV (reference sequence). The junction had 5 bases not matched to a gene; V was cut back by 4 bases and J by 6 bases. The CDR3 runs to 13 residues. CDR3 in DNA: TGTGCCAGCAGTTCCCGACAGGGACATGGCTACACCTTC. Translation gives CASSSRQGHGYTF.

DNA of the CDR3: TGTGCCAGCAGCTTACCGGGGACCCGCAGGGAGTCTCTTAGCTCTGGGGCCAACGTCCTGACTTTC. Translated, it gives CASSLPGTRRESLSSGANVLTF. The rearrangement links TRBV7-8 to TRBJ2-6; the D gene could be TRBD1 or TRBD2 (5 bases each). Trimming removed 2 bases at V and 0 bases at J, with 26 bases between. Germline V gives CDR1 SGHVS, CDR2 FQNEAQ. CDR3 size: 22 residues.

V and J are TRBV7-2 and TRBJ2-1; D is ambiguous. Germline CDR1 and CDR2: SGHTA and FQGNSA. V was shortened by 2 bases and J by 10 bases, with 9 bases between the two germline ends. The CDR3 runs 12 residues. The CDR3 region is CASSLRAREQFF. CDR3 DNA: TGTGCCAGCAGCTTACGGGCCCGGGAGCAGTTCTTC.

V gene TRBV10-3 combines with J gene TRBJ2-7, with TRBD2 as a possible D gene (7 bases). Germline CDR1 and CDR2: ENHRY and SYGVKD. V lost 3 bases and J 7 bases, leaving 16 bases between the germline ends. The CDR3 totals 14 residues. DNA for the CDR3: TGTGCCATCAGTGACCCGGGGGGCGCGGGGGAGCAGTACGTC. Translated: CAISDPGGAGEQYV.

This chain links TRBV4-2 with TRBJ2-5, with TRBD2 identical over 8 bases. The CDR3 sequence is 15 residues long. J lost 3 bases, V lost 4 bases, and 7 bases had no gene match. CDR1 is LGHNA, CDR2 YNFKEQ, per germline. Written as DNA, the CDR3 is TGTGCCAGCAGCCCGAGCGGGGGCCTAGAAGAGACCCAGTACTTC. Its protein product is CASSPSGGLEETQYF.

V usage is TRBV7-2 and J usage is TRBJ2-4, with 7 bases aligning to TRBD1. The CDR3 has 16 residues. V lost 2 bases to trimming and J lost 0 bases; unmatched junction nucleotides: 4. Germline CDR1 and CDR2: SGHTA and FQGNSA. The CDR3 region is CASSLNRGLAKNIQYF. In DNA, the CDR3 is TGTGCCAGCAGCTTAAACAGGGGCCTAGCCAAAAACATTCAGTACTTC.

The chain couples TRBV4-1 to TRBJ2-3, with TRBD1 matching 7 bases. Germline V lookup: CDR1 MGHRA, CDR2 YSYEKL. This CDR3 is 15 amino acids long. V was pared by 1 base and J by 0 bases, with 1 base of the junction left unmatched. CDR3 DNA sequence: TGCGCCAGCAGCCAAGCAGGGGGTAGCACAGATACGCAGTATTTT. This translates into CASSQAGGSTDTQYF.

This chain connects TRBV20-1 to TRBJ1-2; no firm D call. The CDR3 length is 11 residues. From germline, CDR1 is DFQATT and CDR2 SNEGSKA (reference sequence). Trimming shortened V by 2 bases and J by 6 bases, and 7 bases separated the two germline ends. As DNA, the CDR3 is TGCAGTGCTAGATTGGGTAATGGCTACACCTTC. It specifies CSARLGNGYTF.

A few counts support this clonotype. The chain recombines TRBV6-5 with TRBJ1-3; maybe TRBD1 (5 bases). Germline loops: CDR1 MNHEY, CDR2 SVGAGI. The CDR3 has 15 amino acids. The V end was cut by 0 bases, the J end by 5 bases, with 11 bases between. The CDR3 here is CASSYSTWGRNTIYF. CDR3 sequence (DNA): TGTGCCAGCAGTTACTCGACTTGGGGGAGAAACACCATATATTTT.

The CDR3 DNA reads as TGCAGTGCTAGATCCTTGGGGGGGAGCTCCTACAATGAGCAGTTCTTC. Translating it yields CSARSLGGSSYNEQFF. The rearrangement uses TRBV20-1 and TRBJ2-1; 7 bases fit TRBD2. The CDR3 spans 16 residues. Unmatched junction bases numbered 7, after V lost 2 bases and J lost 0 bases. The germline CDR1 and CDR2 sequences are DFQATT and SNEGSKA (reference sequence).

The table lists this clonotype with many counts. This chain connects TRBV12-3 or TRBV12-4 to TRBJ2-3, with D uncertain. This CDR3 region has 13 residues. With 4 bases removed from V and 5 bases from J, the gap between germline ends came to 10 bases. CDR3: CASSWSFGDTQYF. As DNA, the CDR3 is TGTGCCAGCAGTTGGTCTTTCGGAGATACGCAGTATTTT.

The rearrangement joins TRBV6-5 to TRBJ2-7; no firm D call. This CDR3 is built from 13 residues. The V end was cut by 2 bases, the J end by 7 bases, with 12 bases between. Germline lookup yields CDR1 MNHEY and CDR2 SVGAGI. CDR3 coding DNA: TGTGCCAGCAGTTACCTGCCCCGACTGGAGCAGTACTTC. This translates into CASSYLPRLEQYF.

This clonotype was detected ten times or more. The CDR3 loop is CASSTGGSYNSPLHF. The CDR3 DNA is TGTGCCAGCAGCACAGGGGGGTCCTATAATTCACCCCTCCACTTT. V usage is TRBV7-9 and J usage is TRBJ1-6; 8 bases agree with TRBD1. The CDR3 is made up of 15 amino acids. Per germline, CDR1 SEHNR and CDR2 FQNEAQ (reference sequence). V lost 5 bases and J lost 1; bases outside the gene matches: 1.

The V call is TRBV7-8, the J call TRBJ2-7; no clear D. The CDR3 is 15 amino acids. Germline V lookup: CDR1 SGHVS, CDR2 FQNEAQ. The V end was cut by 4 bases, the J end by 3 bases, with 16 bases between. The CDR3 bases are TGTGCCAGCAGCTCAGCACCACGTGGGAACTACGAGCAGTACTTC. It translates to CASSSAPRGNYEQYF.

This rearrangement joins TRBV27 to TRBJ2-3; a possible D gene is TRBD2 (5 bases). From germline, CDR1 is MNHEY and CDR2 SMNVEV (reference sequence). The CDR3 consists of 15 residues. V shed 2 bases and J shed 2 bases, with 11 bases lying between them. In DNA form, the CDR3 reads TGTGCCAGCAGTTTAGCGCCTAGCACCACAGATACGCAGTATTTT. Its protein is CASSLAPSTTDTQYF.

The chain is built from TRBV7-3 and TRBJ2-2; 7 nucleotides agree with TRBD1. Germline V gene lookup returns CDR1 SGHTA and CDR2 FQGTGA. V lost 1 base to trimming and J lost 3 bases; unmatched junction nucleotides: 8. The CDR3 loop spans 17 amino acids. CDR3 bases: TGTGCCAGCAGCTTAAGATCCAACAGGGGCGACACCGGGGAGCTGTTTTTT. It translates to CASSLRSNRGDTGELFF.

This clonotype was picked up one time. This chain uses TRBV15 with TRBJ2-6; D uncertain. Trimming took 0 bases from V and 3 from J, leaving 9 bases between them. Germline V gene data show CDR1 as LNHNV and CDR2 as YYDKDF (reference sequence). The CDR3 is 16 residues long. The CDR3 DNA reads as TGTGCCACCAGCAGAGATCTGAGCTTTGGGGCCAACGTCCTGACTTTC. This sequence encodes CATSRDLSFGANVLTF.

This sequence joins TRBV5-1 and TRBJ1-1; D uncertain. The CDR3 is 12 residues long. The V gene lost 7 bases and the J gene lost 3 bases, with 10 bases spanning the gap. Germline V gene lookup returns CDR1 SGHRS and CDR2 YFSETQ. DNA of the CDR3: TGCGCCAGCCGGGCAGACTACACTGAAGCTTTCTTT. It translates to CASRADYTEAFF.

The chain uses TRBV13 and TRBJ2-1, with 8 bases identical to TRBD2. The CDR3 runs to 13 residues. Germline trimming cut 6 bases from V and 8 bases from J; bases unmatched to any gene: 6. CDR1 PRHDT and CDR2 FYEKMQ come from the germline V gene (reference sequence). The CDR3 loop is CASSSRGGHEQFF. The CDR3 DNA reads as TGTGCCAGCAGTTCCCGGGGGGGCCATGAGCAGTTCTTC.

This clonotype was observed a few times. The genes are TRBV9 and TRBJ1-1; D gene ambiguous. The V and J ends lost 4 bases and 8 bases respectively, with 15 bases between them. The CDR3 sequence is 13 residues long. The germline V gene has CDR1 SGDLS and CDR2 YYNGEE. CDR3 nucleotide sequence: TGTGCCAGCAGCCCCGAATGGGGAAACGAAGCTTTCTTT. Protein product: CASSPEWGNEAFF.